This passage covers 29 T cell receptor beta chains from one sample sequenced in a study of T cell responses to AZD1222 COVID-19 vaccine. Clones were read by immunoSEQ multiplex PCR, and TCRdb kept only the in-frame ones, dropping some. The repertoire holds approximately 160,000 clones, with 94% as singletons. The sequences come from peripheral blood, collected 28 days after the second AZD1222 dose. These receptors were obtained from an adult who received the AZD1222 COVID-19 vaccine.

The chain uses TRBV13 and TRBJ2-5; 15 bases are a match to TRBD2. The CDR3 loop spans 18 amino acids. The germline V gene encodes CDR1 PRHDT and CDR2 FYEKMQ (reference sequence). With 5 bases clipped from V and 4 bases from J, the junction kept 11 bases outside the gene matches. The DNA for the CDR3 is TGTGCCAGCAGCCCCAGACCCCCGGGACTAGCGGGGGGAGAGACCCAGTACTTC. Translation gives CASSPRPPGLAGGETQYF.

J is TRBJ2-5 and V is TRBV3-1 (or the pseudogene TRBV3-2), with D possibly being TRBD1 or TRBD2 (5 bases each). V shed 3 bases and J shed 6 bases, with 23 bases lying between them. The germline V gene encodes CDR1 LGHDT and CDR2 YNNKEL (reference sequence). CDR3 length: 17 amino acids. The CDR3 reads CASSHPSAGRLKKTQYF. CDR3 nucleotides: TGTGCCAGCAGCCACCCCTCGGCAGGGAGATTGAAGAAGACCCAGTACTTC.

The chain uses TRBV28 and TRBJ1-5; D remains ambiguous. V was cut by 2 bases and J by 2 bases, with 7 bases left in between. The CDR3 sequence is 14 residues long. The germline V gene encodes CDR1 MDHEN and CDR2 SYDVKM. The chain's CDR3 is CASSLDGGNQPQHF. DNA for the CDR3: TGTGCCAGCAGTTTAGACGGGGGCAATCAGCCCCAGCATTTT.

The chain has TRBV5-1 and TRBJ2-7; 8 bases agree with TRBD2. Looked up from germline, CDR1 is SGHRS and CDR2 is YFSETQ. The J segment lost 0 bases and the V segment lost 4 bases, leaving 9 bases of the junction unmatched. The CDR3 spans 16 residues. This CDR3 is CASSISSGLSSYEQYF. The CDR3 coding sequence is TGCGCCAGCAGCATATCTAGCGGGTTAAGCTCCTACGAGCAGTACTTC.

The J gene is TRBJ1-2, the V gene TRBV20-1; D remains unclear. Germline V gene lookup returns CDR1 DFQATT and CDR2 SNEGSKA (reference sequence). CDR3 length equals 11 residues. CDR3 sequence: CSLRGIYGYTF. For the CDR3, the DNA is TGCAGCCTCAGAGGTATCTATGGCTACACCTTC.

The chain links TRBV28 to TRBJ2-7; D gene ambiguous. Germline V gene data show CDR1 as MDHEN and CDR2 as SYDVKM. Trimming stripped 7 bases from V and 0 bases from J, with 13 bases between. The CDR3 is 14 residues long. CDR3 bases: TGTGCCAGCACAGTCGCACCAAGCTCCTACGAGCAGTACTTC. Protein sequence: CASTVAPSSYEQYF.

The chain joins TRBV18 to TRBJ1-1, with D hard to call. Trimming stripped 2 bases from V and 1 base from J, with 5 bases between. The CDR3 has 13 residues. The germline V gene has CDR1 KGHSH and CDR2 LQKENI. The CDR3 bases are TGTGCCAGCTCACCAGGGAGGAACACTGAAGCTTTCTTT. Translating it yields CASSPGRNTEAFF.

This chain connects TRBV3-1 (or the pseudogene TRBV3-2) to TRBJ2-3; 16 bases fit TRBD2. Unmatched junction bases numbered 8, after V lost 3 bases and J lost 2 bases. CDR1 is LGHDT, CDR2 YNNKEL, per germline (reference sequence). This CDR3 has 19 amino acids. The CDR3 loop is CASSHLGTSGRDYTDTQYF. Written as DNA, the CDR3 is TGTGCCAGCAGCCATCTTGGGACTAGCGGGAGGGATTACACAGATACGCAGTATTTT.

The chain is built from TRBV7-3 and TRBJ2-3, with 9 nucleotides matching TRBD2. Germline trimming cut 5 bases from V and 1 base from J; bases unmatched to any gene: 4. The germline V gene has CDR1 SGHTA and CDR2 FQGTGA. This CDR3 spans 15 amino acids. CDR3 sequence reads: CASSPRTSGTDTQYF. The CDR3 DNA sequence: TGTGCCAGCAGCCCGAGGACTAGCGGCACAGATACGCAGTATTTT.

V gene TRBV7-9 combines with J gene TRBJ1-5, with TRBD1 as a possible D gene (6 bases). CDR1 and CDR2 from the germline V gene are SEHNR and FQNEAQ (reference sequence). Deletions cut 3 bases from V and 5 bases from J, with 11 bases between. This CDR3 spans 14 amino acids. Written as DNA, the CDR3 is TGTGCCAGCAGCTTCACAGGGAAGGATCAGCCCCAGCATTTT. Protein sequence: CASSFTGKDQPQHF. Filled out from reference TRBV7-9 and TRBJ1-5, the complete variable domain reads DTGVSQNPRHKITKRGQNVTFRCDPISEHNRLYWYRQTLGQGPEFLTYFQNEAQLEKSRLLSDRFSAERPKGSFSTLEIQRTEQGDSAMYLCASSFTGKDQPQHFGDGTRLSIL.

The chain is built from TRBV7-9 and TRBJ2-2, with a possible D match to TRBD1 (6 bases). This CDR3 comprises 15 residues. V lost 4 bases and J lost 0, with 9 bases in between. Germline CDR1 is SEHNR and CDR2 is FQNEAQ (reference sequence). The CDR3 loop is CASSYQGTNTGELFF. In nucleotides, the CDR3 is TGTGCCAGCAGCTACCAGGGGACGAACACCGGGGAGCTGTTTTTT.

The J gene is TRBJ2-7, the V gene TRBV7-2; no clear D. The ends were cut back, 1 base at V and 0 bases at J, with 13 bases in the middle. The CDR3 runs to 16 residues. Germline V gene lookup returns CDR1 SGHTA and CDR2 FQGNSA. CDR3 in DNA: TGTGCCAGCAGCTTAGGGACGGGTAGGAGCTCCTACGAGCAGTACTTC. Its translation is CASSLGTGRSSYEQYF.

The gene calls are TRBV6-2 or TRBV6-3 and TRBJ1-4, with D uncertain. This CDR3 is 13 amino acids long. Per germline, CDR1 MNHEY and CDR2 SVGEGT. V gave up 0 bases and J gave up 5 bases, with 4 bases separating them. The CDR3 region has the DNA TGTGCCAGCAGTTACTCAGAAAATGAAAAACTGTTTTTT. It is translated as CASSYSENEKLFF.

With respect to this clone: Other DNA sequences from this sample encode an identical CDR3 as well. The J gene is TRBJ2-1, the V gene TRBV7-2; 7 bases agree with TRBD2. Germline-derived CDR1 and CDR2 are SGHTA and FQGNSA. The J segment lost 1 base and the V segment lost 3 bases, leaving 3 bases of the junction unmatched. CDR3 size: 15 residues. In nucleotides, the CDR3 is TGTGCCAGCAGCTTTGGCGGGAGTTCCTACAATGAGCAGTTCTTC. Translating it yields CASSFGGSSYNEQFF.

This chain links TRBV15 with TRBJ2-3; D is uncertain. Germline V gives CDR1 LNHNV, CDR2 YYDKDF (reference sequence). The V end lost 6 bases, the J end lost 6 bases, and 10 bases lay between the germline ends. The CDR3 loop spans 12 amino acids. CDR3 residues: CATRSELDTQYF. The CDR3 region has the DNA TGTGCCACCAGGTCGGAGCTCGATACGCAGTATTTT. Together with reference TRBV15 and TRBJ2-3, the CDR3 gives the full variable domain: DAMVIQNPRYQVTQFGKPVTLSCSQTLNHNVMYWYQQKSSQAPKLLFHYYDKDFNNEADTPDNFQSRRPNTSFCFLDIRSPGLGDTAMYLCATRSELDTQYFGPGTRLTVL.

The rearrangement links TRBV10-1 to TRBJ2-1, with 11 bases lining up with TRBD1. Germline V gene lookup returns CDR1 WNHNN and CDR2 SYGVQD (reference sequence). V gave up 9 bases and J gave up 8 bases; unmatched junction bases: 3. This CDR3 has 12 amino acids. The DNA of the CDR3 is TGCGCCAGTGGACAGGGGGCCTATGAGCAGTTCTTC. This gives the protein CASGQGAYEQFF.

As DNA, the CDR3 is TGCGCCAGCAGGGGGCCGACCACAGATACGCAGTATTTT. Protein sequence: CASRGPTTDTQYF. This chain uses TRBV5-1 with TRBJ2-3; TRBD1 is a possible D gene (5 bases). The CDR3 sequence is 13 residues long. Germline lookup yields CDR1 SGHRS and CDR2 YFSETQ. Trimming stripped 5 bases from V and 2 bases from J, with 9 bases between.

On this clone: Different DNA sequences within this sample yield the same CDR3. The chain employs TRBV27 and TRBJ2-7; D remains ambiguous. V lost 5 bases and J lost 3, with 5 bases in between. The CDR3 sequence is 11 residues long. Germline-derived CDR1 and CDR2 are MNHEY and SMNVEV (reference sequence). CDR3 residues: CASSPGYEQYF. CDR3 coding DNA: TGTGCCAGCAGTCCCGGCTACGAGCAGTACTTC.

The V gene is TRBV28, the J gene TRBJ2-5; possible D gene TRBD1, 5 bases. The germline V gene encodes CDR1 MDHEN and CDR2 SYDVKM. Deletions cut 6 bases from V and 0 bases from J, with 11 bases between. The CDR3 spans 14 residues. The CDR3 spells CASRLTAYQETQYF. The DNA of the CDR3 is TGTGCCAGCAGACTGACAGCGTACCAAGAGACCCAGTACTTC.

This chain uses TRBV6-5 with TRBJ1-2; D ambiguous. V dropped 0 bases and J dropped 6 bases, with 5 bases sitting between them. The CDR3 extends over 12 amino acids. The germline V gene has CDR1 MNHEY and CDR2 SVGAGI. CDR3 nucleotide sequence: TGTGCCAGCAGTTACTCGGGGAATGGCTACACCTTC. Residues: CASSYSGNGYTF.

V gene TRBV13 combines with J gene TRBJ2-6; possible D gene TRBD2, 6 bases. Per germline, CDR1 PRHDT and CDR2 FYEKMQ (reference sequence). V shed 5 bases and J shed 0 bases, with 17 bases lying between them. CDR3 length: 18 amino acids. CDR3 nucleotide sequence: TGTGCCAGCAGCCCGTCGGAGGGCGCATACTCTGGGGCCAACGTCCTGACTTTC. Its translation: CASSPSEGAYSGANVLTF.

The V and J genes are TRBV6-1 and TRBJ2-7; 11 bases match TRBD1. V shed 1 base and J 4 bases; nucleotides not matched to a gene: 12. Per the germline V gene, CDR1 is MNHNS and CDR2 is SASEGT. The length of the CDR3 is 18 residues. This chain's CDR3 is CASSEGGQGEADRYEQYF. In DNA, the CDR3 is TGTGCCAGCAGTGAAGGGGGACAGGGGGAAGCTGATAGGTACGAGCAGTACTTC.

CDR3 sequence (DNA): TGTGCCAGCAGATCCGGGGAAGAGACCCAGTACTTC. Its protein is CASRSGEETQYF. This chain joins TRBV2 and TRBJ2-5, with D tentatively TRBD2 (5 bases). V lost 6 bases and J 3 bases, leaving 8 bases between the germline ends. CDR1 SNHLY and CDR2 FYNNEI come from the germline V gene. This CDR3 has 12 residues.

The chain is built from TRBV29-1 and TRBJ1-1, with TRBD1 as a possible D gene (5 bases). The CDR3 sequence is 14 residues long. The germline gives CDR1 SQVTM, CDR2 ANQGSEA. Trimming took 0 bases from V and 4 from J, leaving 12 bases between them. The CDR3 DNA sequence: TGCAGCGTTGAAGAGGGCAGGGTTGGCACTGAAGCTTTCTTT. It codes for CSVEEGRVGTEAFF. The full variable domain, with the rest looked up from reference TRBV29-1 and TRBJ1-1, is SAVISQKPSRDICQRGTSLTIQCQVDSQVTMMFWYRQQPGQSLTLIATANQGSEATYESGFVIDKFPISRPNLTFSTLTVSNMSPEDSSIYLCSVEEGRVGTEAFFGQGTRLTVV.

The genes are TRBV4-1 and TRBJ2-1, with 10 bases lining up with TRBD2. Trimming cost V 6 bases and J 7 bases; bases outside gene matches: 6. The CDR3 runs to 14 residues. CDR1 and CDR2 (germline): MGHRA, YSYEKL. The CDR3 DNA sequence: TGCGCCAGCAGGGCAGCGGGAGGGGTTAATGAGCAGTTCTTC. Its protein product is CASRAAGGVNEQFF.

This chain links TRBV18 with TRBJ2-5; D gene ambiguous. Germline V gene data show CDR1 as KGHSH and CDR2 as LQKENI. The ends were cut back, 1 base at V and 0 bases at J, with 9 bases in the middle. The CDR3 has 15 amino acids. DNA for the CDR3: TGTGCCAGCTCACCACAGGGCTCCCACCAAGAGACCCAGTACTTC. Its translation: CASSPQGSHQETQYF.

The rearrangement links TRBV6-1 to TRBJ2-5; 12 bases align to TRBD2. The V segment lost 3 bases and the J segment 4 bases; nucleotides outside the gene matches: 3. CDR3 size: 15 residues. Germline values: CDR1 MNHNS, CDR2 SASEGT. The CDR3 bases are TGTGCCAGCAGTGAGGTGACTAGCGGGAGAGAGACCCAGTACTTC. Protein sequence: CASSEVTSGRETQYF.

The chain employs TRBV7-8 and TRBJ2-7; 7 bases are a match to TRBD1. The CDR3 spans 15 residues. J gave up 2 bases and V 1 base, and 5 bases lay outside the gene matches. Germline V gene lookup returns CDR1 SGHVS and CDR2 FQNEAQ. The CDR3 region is CASSLEATGTYEQYF. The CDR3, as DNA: TGTGCCAGCAGCTTAGAGGCGACAGGGACCTACGAGCAGTACTTC.

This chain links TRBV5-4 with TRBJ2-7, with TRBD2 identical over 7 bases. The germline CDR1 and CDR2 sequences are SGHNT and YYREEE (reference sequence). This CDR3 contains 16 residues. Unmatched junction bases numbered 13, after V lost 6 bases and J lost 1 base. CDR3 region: CASTPSPSGPSYEQYF. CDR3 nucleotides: TGTGCCAGCACCCCCTCTCCTAGCGGTCCGTCCTACGAGCAGTACTTC. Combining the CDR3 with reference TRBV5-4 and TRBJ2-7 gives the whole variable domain ETGVTQSPTHLIKTRGQQVTLRCSSQSGHNTVSWYQQALGQGPQFIFQYYREEENGRGNFPPRFSGLQFPNYSSELNVNALELDDSALYLCASTPSPSGPSYEQYFGPGTRLTVT.